This T cell receptor beta chain stems from a study of OX40 agonist ivuxolimab in advanced cancers. TCRdb keeps only in-frame clones here, not all; method: immunoSEQ multiplex PCR. The sample has 20,000 or so clones, roughly 80% seen once; the top ten hold roughly a quarter. Findings of the study overall: There were, on average, more expanded clones in CD8+ T cells than in CD4+. Partial responders receiving 0.1-3.0 mg/kg showed among the lowest clonal expansion.

Trimming removed 6 bases at V and 2 bases at J, with 8 bases between. Germline CDR1 MDHEN, CDR2 SYDVKM. The CDR3 extends over 13 amino acids. Note on this clone: Its target is unknown.

This chain links TRBV28 with TRBJ1-5; D uncertain. The sample here was CD4+ or CD8+ T cells sorted from blood, taken in a trial of the OX40 agonist ivuxolimab. The receptor was isolated from an adult with an advanced solid tumor such as melanoma, head and neck, liver or kidney cancer. The CDR3 here is CASRGDGNQPQHF. DNA for the CDR3: TGTGCCAGCAGGGGCGATGGCAATCAGCCCCAGCATTTT.